These 8 T cell receptor beta chains were sequenced from one sample in a study of spatial heterogeneity in lung cancer. Findings of the study overall: In tumors, expanded intratumoral alpha and beta TCR counts tracked mutation counts.

Their antigens remain unidentified. TCRdb re-derived calls from the 5' RACE reads in MiXCR, one entry per CDR3 protein. The repertoire holds fewer than 30,000 distinct CDR3 sequences, 7.1% seen once, with about 24% in the top ten. Time point in this sample: sample taken at primary tumor resection. The source material was lung tumor tissue, sampled at surgery. Receptors originate from a male donor with early-stage non-small cell lung cancer.

The table lists this clonotype with many counts. V gene TRBV12-3 or TRBV12-4 combines with J gene TRBJ2-3; D tentatively reads TRBD1 or TRBD2 (6 bases each). Trimming took 5 bases from V and 3 from J, leaving 21 bases between them. The CDR3 covers 17 residues. DNA of the CDR3: TGTGCCAGCAGTCCCTACCCCGGGGGCGCTGGTACAGATACGCAGTATTTT. Translated: CASSPYPGGAGTDTQYF.

The sample holds many counts of this clonotype. The rearrangement uses TRBV3-1 and TRBJ2-1, with 9 nucleotides matching TRBD1. The CDR3 sequence is 15 residues long. Losses at the gene ends were 3 bases for V and 10 bases for J; bases not matched to a gene: 10. The germline gives CDR1 LGHDT, CDR2 YNNKEL (reference sequence). CDR3 DNA sequence: TGTGCCAGCAGCCAGGCCGGGACAGGGTTTAGGGAGCAGTTCTTC. Translation gives CASSQAGTGFREQFF.

A few counts support this clonotype. V is TRBV5-1 and J is TRBJ1-6; D uncertain. V was shortened by 2 bases and J by 9 bases, with 18 bases between the two germline ends. This CDR3 region has 16 residues. From germline, CDR1 is SGHRS and CDR2 YFSETQ. The CDR3 coding sequence is TGCGCCAGCAGCTTAACCCCCCCCGGGTTGTTTTCACCCCTCCACTTT. As protein: CASSLTPPGLFSPLHF.

Many counts were recorded for this clonotype. This chain connects TRBV20-1 to TRBJ2-1, with 10 bases matching TRBD1. Germline lookup yields CDR1 DFQATT and CDR2 SNEGSKA (reference sequence). The V gene end was trimmed by 0 bases and the J gene end by 4 bases; junction bases not matched to a gene: 12. The CDR3 runs 18 residues. This chain's CDR3 is CSARDNPTGGYPYNEQFF. The CDR3 DNA reads as TGCAGTGCTAGAGATAACCCGACAGGGGGCTACCCTTACAATGAGCAGTTCTTC.

This clonotype was observed at least ten times. The genes are TRBV7-2 and TRBJ2-3; TRBD2 aligns across 14 bases. Germline V gene lookup returns CDR1 SGHTA and CDR2 FQGNSA. The CDR3 sequence is 18 residues long. Trimming removed 5 bases from V and 1 base from J; junction bases left unmatched: 8. CDR3 region: CASSRKTSGGAGTDTQYF. Written as DNA, the CDR3 is TGTGCCAGCAGCCGCAAGACTAGCGGGGGGGCCGGCACAGATACGCAGTATTTT.

The sample holds many counts of this clonotype. The chain links TRBV7-8 to TRBJ2-1; 8 bases fit TRBD2. Germline trimming cut 7 bases from V and 1 base from J; bases unmatched to any gene: 12. The germline CDR1 and CDR2 sequences are SGHVS and FQNEAQ. This CDR3 spans 17 amino acids. CDR3: CASNVNPGLGSYNEQFF. CDR3 DNA: TGTGCCAGCAATGTTAACCCGGGACTAGGGTCCTACAATGAGCAGTTCTTC. The whole variable domain, filled in from reference TRBV7-8 and TRBJ2-1, reads GAGVSQSPRYKVAKRGQDVALRCDPISGHVSLFWYQQALGQGPEFLTYFQNEAQLDKSGLPSDRFFAERPEGSVSTLKIQRTQQEDSAVYLCASNVNPGLGSYNEQFFGPGTRLTVL.

In this sample, this clonotype turned up many times. This sequence joins TRBV20-1 and TRBJ2-5; the D gene is possibly TRBD2 (6 bases). There are 13 residues in the CDR3. From germline, CDR1 is DFQATT and CDR2 SNEGSKA (reference sequence). Trimming took off 4 bases at V and 1 base at J, with 10 bases between the two ends. Here the CDR3 reads CSAKLGGQETQYF. DNA for the CDR3: TGCAGTGCTAAGTTGGGGGGCCAAGAGACCCAGTACTTC.

This clonotype was detected ten times or more. The chain carries TRBV2 and TRBJ1-2, with D possibly being TRBD1 (5 bases). V dropped 2 bases and J dropped 8 bases, with 12 bases sitting between them. The CDR3 runs 13 residues. Germline CDR1 reads SNHLY; CDR2 reads FYNNEI. DNA of the CDR3: TGTGCCAGCAGTGAAATGGGGGAGGGAGGCTACACCTTC. This codes for CASSEMGEGGYTF.